A single sample gave rise to the 19 T cell receptor beta chains below, sequenced in a study of CD8+ T cells in alopecia areata. TCR sequencing used cDNA made by reverse transcription of extracted RNA. TCRdb's copy holds only in-frame clones and misses some; the assay was immunoSEQ multiplex PCR. The sample was found to contain 90,000 to 130,000 clones, and every one recurs. Sequenced input: lesional skin. Receptors were obtained from a C3H/HeJ mouse with alopecia areata. Strain haplotype (MHC): H2-k.

A few counts support this clone. All gene names here are mouse names. The read ends 4 residues early relative to the CDR3; the germline J gene fills the gap. This chain links TRBV13-3 with TRBJ2-1; 10 nucleotides agree with TRBD2. With V trimmed by 0 bases and J by 4 bases, 4 bases remained unmatched. The CDR3 extends over 16 amino acids. Germline V gene sequence: CDR1 NNHDY, CDR2 SYVADS. CDR3 protein: CASSDASDWGYAEQFF. The CDR3 bases that were read are TGTGCCAGCAGTGATGCATCGGACTGGGGGTATGCT.

In regard to this clone: Mouse names are used for the genes. The read terminates 4 residues before the CDR3 end, so the remaining end is supplied by the germline J gene. This sequence joins TRBV13-3 and TRBJ1-4; the match to TRBD1 covers 7 bases. V was clipped by 0 bases and J by 3 bases; unmatched bases: 5. The V gene's germline CDR1 is NNHDY and CDR2 SYVADS. This CDR3 is built from 16 residues. CDR3 bases read: TGTGCCAGCAGTGATGTAGGGACAGTCCCCAACGAA. Its protein is CASSDVGTVPNE. The full CDR3 reads CASSDVGTVPNERLFF.

This clone was counted between two and nine times. The germline and genes are mouse ones. The read comes to an end 4 residues before the CDR3 does, leaving the germline J gene to fill in the end. This chain connects TRBV19 to TRBJ1-2; 10 bases agree with TRBD1. The CDR3 has 13 residues. CDR1 FNHDT and CDR2 SITEND come from the germline V gene (reference sequence). This CDR3 reads CASSFGTGDDYTF. CDR3 bases read: TGTGCCAGCAGTTTTGGGACAGGGGAC.

This clone was observed a few times. The listed genes are named as in mouse. From the germline J gene comes the end of the CDR3, since the read stops 4 residues before it. V gene TRBV19 combines with J gene TRBJ2-7, with D tentatively TRBD1 (5 bases). Germline CDR1 FNHDT, CDR2 SITEND (reference sequence). The CDR3 has 13 residues. The CDR3 DNA, read in part, is TGTGCCAGCAGTATTGAGGGGATGGAT. Residues: CASSIEGMD. The complete CDR3 sequence is CASSIEGMDEQYF.

This clone appeared a few times. Genes and germline come from the mouse. The read stops 4 residues short of the end of the CDR3; the missing end is completed from the germline J gene. The chain uses TRBV1 and TRBJ2-4, with D tentatively TRBD1 (5 bases). Per germline, CDR1 NSQYPW and CDR2 LRSPGD (reference sequence). Trimming took 1 base from V and 0 from J, leaving 11 bases between them. CDR3 length: 16 residues. CDR3 bases read: TGCACCTGCAGTGCAGCCGACAGAAATAGTCAAAAC. Amino acid sequence: CTCSAADRNSQN. The CDR3, in full, reads CTCSAADRNSQNTLYF.

As regards this clone: The germline and genes are mouse ones. Coverage ceases 4 residues before the CDR3 finishes, and the germline J gene fills in the end. The chain links TRBV19 to TRBJ2-7; TRBD1 matches at 7 bases. V was pared by 2 bases and J by 1 base, with 3 bases of the junction left unmatched. Germline CDR1 is FNHDT and CDR2 is SITEND (reference sequence). This CDR3 region has 14 residues. The CDR3 is CASSMGTDSYEQYF. The sequenced part of the CDR3 DNA is TGTGCCAGCAGTATGGGGACAGATTCCTAT.

About this clone itself: Genes and germline are mouse. The read terminates 4 residues before the CDR3 end, so the remaining end is supplied by the germline J gene. The genes are TRBV31 and TRBJ1-1, with TRBD1 identical over 10 bases. V lost 5 bases, J lost 4 bases, and 4 bases stayed unmatched. CDR3 length: 13 residues. CDR1 and CDR2 from the germline V gene are GKSSPN and SITVG. CDR3 region: CAWAGTGVTEVFF. CDR3 DNA, as far as it was read: TGTGCCTGGGCCGGGACAGGGGTCACA. The full variable domain, its missing parts supplied by reference TRBV31 and TRBJ1-1, is AQTIHQWPVAEIKAVGSPLSLGCTIKGKSSPNLYWYWQATGGTLQQLFYSITVGQVESVVQLNLSASRPKDDQFILSTEKLLLSHSGFYLCAWAGTGVTEVFFGKGTRLTVV.

This clone was found a few times. The protein TCRdb lists differs from the translation of the DNA at residue 11; the protein given here is translated from the DNA itself. Germline and genes here are mouse. The sequence runs out 3 residues before the end of the CDR3; the remainder is reconstructed from the germline J gene. V and J are TRBV13-3 and TRBJ1-6; the D gene is possibly TRBD1 (5 bases). TRBJ1-6 is an open reading frame, and its role is uncertain. V was cut by 5 bases and J by 8 bases, with 14 bases left in between. The CDR3 covers 14 residues. Per germline, CDR1 NNHDY and CDR2 SYVADS. CDR3 residues: CASSALTGDSPLYF. CDR3 DNA, as far as it was read: TGTGCCAGCAGCGCCCTCACAGGAGATTCGCCC.

Comments on this clone: Germline and genes: mouse. The CDR3 goes on 4 residues after the read ends, and that part is filled in from the germline J gene. The chain combines TRBV13-3 with TRBJ1-4, with 10 nucleotides matching TRBD1. This CDR3 has 16 residues. From germline, CDR1 is NNHDY and CDR2 SYVADS. CDR3 DNA, as far as it was read: TGTGCCAGCAGTGATGCCGGGACAGGGGACGCCGAA. This codes for CASSDAGTGDAE. The CDR3 in its entirety is CASSDAGTGDAERLFF.

The sample holds a few counts of this clone. Gene and germline names: mouse. The CDR3 extends 4 residues past the end of the read, so its final part is completed from the germline J gene. The V gene is TRBV5, the J gene TRBJ1-4, with TRBD1 matching 9 bases. Per germline, CDR1 LGHNA and CDR2 YNLKQL (reference sequence). The CDR3 is made up of 15 amino acids. With 0 bases clipped from V and 6 bases from J, the junction kept 2 bases outside the gene matches. CDR3 bases read: TGTGCCAGCAGCCAAGATTGGGACAGGGACGAA. Encoded protein: CASSQDWDRDE. The full CDR3 protein is CASSQDWDRDERLFF.

This clone has just a few counts. Any gene name here is a mouse gene name. The read is 4 residues too short to cover the CDR3 end, so that end is filled in from the germline J gene. The chain joins TRBV19 to TRBJ2-4; D perhaps matches TRBD1 (6 bases). Trimming shortened V by 3 bases and J by 0 bases, and 11 bases separated the two germline ends. This CDR3 has 15 amino acids. Germline CDR1 FNHDT, CDR2 SITEND (reference sequence). The sequenced part of the CDR3 DNA is TGTGCCAGCAGTAGCCGGGACAATAGTCAAAAC. The encoded protein is CASSSRDNSQN. The whole CDR3 protein is CASSSRDNSQNTLYF.

This clone was observed a few times. Gene names are mouse gene names. Read sequence stops 4 residues before the CDR3 end, and the germline J gene provides the missing end. The chain combines TRBV19 with TRBJ2-3, with D hard to call. Trimming removed 5 bases at V and 0 bases at J, with 10 bases between. The germline gives CDR1 FNHDT, CDR2 SITEND (reference sequence). The CDR3 extends over 14 amino acids. CDR3: CASRAESSAETLYF. CDR3 DNA (partial): TGTGCCAGCAGAGCAGAATCTAGTGCAGAA.

Regarding this clone: The genes and germline here are from mouse. The read terminates 4 residues before the CDR3 end, so the remaining end is supplied by the germline J gene. This chain joins TRBV1 and TRBJ1-1; no reliable D call. Trimming removed 2 bases from V and 0 bases from J, with 10 bases in between. The germline CDR1 and CDR2 sequences are NSQYPW and LRSPGD (reference sequence). CDR3 length equals 15 residues. The CDR3 sequence is CTCSAQTKTNTEVFF. The covered CDR3 bases are TGCACCTGCAGTGCACAGACAAAAACAAACACA.

Comment on this clone: All gene names here are mouse names. Coverage ceases 4 residues before the CDR3 finishes, and the germline J gene fills in the end. The chain links TRBV19 to TRBJ2-3; 7 bases match TRBD1. Germline assignment: CDR1 FNHDT and CDR2 SITEND (reference sequence). This CDR3 is 14 amino acids long. The V segment lost 5 bases and the J segment 0 bases; nucleotides outside the gene matches: 3. CDR3: CASSDRVSAETLYF. The part of the CDR3 DNA that was read is TGTGCCAGCAGCGACAGGGTTAGTGCAGAA.

Points on this clone: Mouse gene names and germline throughout. The read comes to an end 4 residues before the CDR3 does, leaving the germline J gene to fill in the end. The genes are TRBV13-3 and TRBJ2-7; TRBD1 agrees at 9 bases. Per germline, CDR1 NNHDY and CDR2 SYVADS. The CDR3 totals 14 residues. Trimming at V came to 5 bases and at J to 0 bases, leaving 3 bases not matched to a gene. The sequenced CDR3 bases are TGTGCCAGCAGCCGGGACAGGGACTCCTAT. Translated, it gives CASSRDRDSY. The CDR3 as a whole reads CASSRDRDSYEQYF.

The sample holds many counts of this clone. Gene names and germline match the mouse. Read data end 4 residues before the CDR3 end; the end is taken from the germline J gene. The chain links TRBV13-3 to TRBJ2-5; 9 nucleotides line up with TRBD2. Germline V lookup: CDR1 NNHDY, CDR2 SYVADS. The CDR3 is 14 amino acids. Trimming took 7 bases from V and 2 from J; bases not matched to a gene: 5. The part of the CDR3 DNA that was read is TGTGCCAGCGCTGGACTGGGGTTCCAAGAC. Translation: CASAGLGFQD. In full, the CDR3 reads CASAGLGFQDTQYF.

This clone appeared a few times. Gene names refer to mouse genes. The read terminates 4 residues before the CDR3 end, so the remaining end is supplied by the germline J gene. The J gene is TRBJ2-7, the V gene TRBV17; D call uncertain. CDR3 size: 13 residues. The V and J ends lost 4 bases and 0 bases respectively, with 7 bases between them. Germline CDR1 and CDR2: MNHDT and YYDKIL. Incomplete CDR3 DNA: TGTGCTAGCAGTAAGTATAGCTCCTAT. Amino acids: CASSKYSSY. The full CDR3 protein is CASSKYSSYEQYF.

The sample holds a few counts of this clone. These gene names are mouse names. CDR3: CASKQGPEVFF. The covered CDR3 bases are TGTGCCAGCAAGCAGGGTCCA. This chain uses TRBV13-3 with TRBJ1-1, with D possibly being TRBD1 (5 bases). The observed sequence ends 4 residues before the CDR3 terminus, with the missing tail filled in from the germline J gene. The CDR3 consists of 11 residues. Germline V lookup: CDR1 NNHDY, CDR2 SYVADS.

In this sample, this clone turned up many times. The gene symbols are mouse symbols. The read halts 4 residues ahead of the CDR3 end, with the missing end drawn from the germline J gene. The rearrangement uses TRBV13-3 and TRBJ2-2; D may be TRBD2 (5 bases). Per the germline V gene, CDR1 is NNHDY and CDR2 is SYVADS. This CDR3 region has 13 residues. The V gene lost 7 bases and the J gene lost 4 bases, with 11 bases spanning the gap. The CDR3 sequence is CASFWESTGQLYF. The DNA read from the CDR3 is TGTGCCAGCTTCTGGGAGAGCACCGGG.